This passage covers 3 T cell receptor beta chains from one sample sequenced in a study of blood T cells in healthy people across ages. The authors ran a second PCR of roughly 6 to 11 cycles using a sample-barcoded 5' primer and a J-beta primer mix. TCRdb called the 5' RACE reads again in MiXCR, with one record for every CDR3 protein. The sample lists around 850,000 distinct CDR3 sequences, about 34% occurring once. Sequenced input: blood. The receptors originated from a man aged 18 to 29 in good health.

This chain uses TRBV7-2 with TRBJ2-5; D possibly corresponds to TRBD2 (6 bases). V was trimmed by 5 bases and J by 4 bases, leaving 17 bases between them. The CDR3 covers 15 residues. Germline lookup yields CDR1 SGHTA and CDR2 FQGNSA. CDR3 nucleotide sequence: TGTGCCAGCAGCCCCTCGGGGGTCCAAACAGAGACCCAGTACTTC. Its translation: CASSPSGVQTETQYF.

In this sample, this clonotype turned up once. The chain is built from TRBV14 and TRBJ2-2; D not resolved. Trimming took off 4 bases at V and 4 bases at J, with 10 bases between the two ends. This CDR3 has 14 amino acids. Germline CDR1 and CDR2: SGHDN and FVKESK. The CDR3 region is CASSLLVGTGELFF. The DNA for the CDR3 is TGTGCCAGCAGCCTCCTCGTGGGCACCGGGGAGCTGTTTTTT.

This chain links TRBV29-1 with TRBJ2-5; 9 nucleotides agree with TRBD1. V trimming: 6 bases; J trimming: 11 bases; junction bases outside the gene matches: 16. This CDR3 is built from 14 residues. In germline, CDR1 is SQVTM, CDR2 ANQGSEA. The CDR3 loop reads CSVGGTGRRGEQYF. In nucleotides, the CDR3 is TGCAGCGTGGGGGGGACAGGGCGAAGGGGTGAGCAGTACTTC.